The 6 T cell receptor beta chains below were found in one sample sequenced in a study of cytomegalovirus exposure and HLA in healthy donors. The study ran its PCR with 60 Vbeta and 13 Jbeta primers. Assay: immunoSEQ multiplex PCR; the TCRdb copy retains only in-frame clones and omits some. The data contain tens of thousands of clones, 82% of them singletons. The sample comprised PBMCs. The receptors originated from a middle-aged man in good health and CMV-seronegative.

The chain has TRBV10-3 and TRBJ2-7; weak D call: TRBD2 (5 bases). The CDR3 has 12 amino acids. The V end lost 6 bases, the J end lost 2 bases, and 8 bases lay between the germline ends. Germline V gives CDR1 ENHRY, CDR2 SYGVKD. The CDR3 reads CAISDGTYEQYF. CDR3 coding DNA: TGTGCCATCAGCGACGGGACCTACGAGCAGTACTTC.

The chain joins TRBV4-3 to TRBJ1-1, with a weak D call TRBD1 (6 bases). Trimming took off 4 bases at V and 1 base at J, with 10 bases between the two ends. Germline CDR1 LGHNA, CDR2 YSLEER. CDR3 length equals 14 residues. The CDR3 bases are TGCGCCAGCAGCCTCGGGGGGCGGAACACTGAAGCTTTCTTT. Amino acid sequence: CASSLGGRNTEAFF.

This chain joins TRBV7-2 and TRBJ2-2, with D perhaps TRBD2 (5 bases). V was trimmed by 6 bases and J by 5 bases, leaving 13 bases between them. CDR3 size: 14 residues. Germline values: CDR1 SGHTA, CDR2 FQGNSA. The CDR3 nucleotides are TGTGCCAGCAGTCCATCCGGGGTAACCGGGGAGCTGTTTTTT. As protein: CASSPSGVTGELFF.

The V call is TRBV6-5, the J call TRBJ2-4; 9 nucleotides agree with TRBD2. Unmatched junction bases numbered 6, after V lost 0 bases and J lost 6 bases. From germline, CDR1 is MNHEY and CDR2 SVGAGI. The CDR3 is 16 amino acids. CDR3 bases: TGTGCCAGCAGTTACTCGAGCCGCGGGAGGGGAAACATTCAGTACTTC. This codes for CASSYSSRGRGNIQYF.

The table lists this clone with a few counts. V is TRBV7-9 and J is TRBJ2-1, with D unresolved. Germline CDR1 and CDR2: SEHNR and FQNEAQ (reference sequence). Trimming took 3 bases from V and 8 from J, leaving 14 bases between them. There are 14 residues in the CDR3. This CDR3 is CASSFQYLGDEQFF. As DNA, the CDR3 is TGTGCCAGCAGCTTCCAGTATCTAGGCGATGAGCAGTTCTTC.

The sample holds a few counts of this clone. The chain has TRBV7-2 and TRBJ2-7, with 15 bases fitting TRBD2. CDR1 is SGHTA, CDR2 FQGNSA, per germline. Unmatched junction bases numbered 10, after V lost 4 bases and J lost 3 bases. CDR3 length: 18 amino acids. CDR3 loop: CASSSGTSGRRRGYEQYF. The DNA of the CDR3 is TGTGCCAGCAGCTCCGGGACTAGCGGGAGGAGGAGAGGCTACGAGCAGTACTTC.